Below, 24 T cell receptor beta chains from the same sample are listed, as sequenced in a study of blood T cell repertoires in COVID-19. TCRdb keeps only in-frame clones here, not all; method: immunoSEQ multiplex PCR. The repertoire includes about 240,000 clones, about three quarters of them detected once, and around 3.4% sits in the top ten. The sequencing sample was made of peripheral blood. These receptors were obtained from a woman over 75 with acute or convalescent COVID-19.

The chain employs TRBV6-6 and TRBJ1-1, with D possibly TRBD1 on 6 matching bases. The CDR3 loop spans 11 amino acids. Germline CDR1 MNHNY, CDR2 SVGAGI (reference sequence). Trimming removed 8 bases at V and 11 bases at J, with 15 bases between. As DNA, the CDR3 is TGTGCCAGCCTCAGGGGCGCTTTGGCTTTCTTT. Its protein product is CASLRGALAFF.

Regarding this clone: This sample also contains other DNA sequences that code for the same CDR3. The chain couples TRBV20-1 to TRBJ2-7; tentative D call: TRBD1 (5 bases). Trimming left V 3 bases short and J 3 bases short, with 6 bases between. Germline V lookup: CDR1 DFQATT, CDR2 SNEGSKA (reference sequence). The CDR3 consists of 11 residues. For the CDR3, the DNA is TGCAGTGCTAGCAGGGACTACGAGCAGTACTTC. Its protein product is CSASRDYEQYF.

The rearrangement links TRBV25-1 to TRBJ2-5, with D maybe TRBD2 (6 bases). Between the trimmed V and J ends, which lost 3 bases and 7 bases, there was a span of 15 bases. The length of the CDR3 is 14 residues. Per the germline V gene, CDR1 is MGHDK and CDR2 is SYGVNS. CDR3 in DNA: TGTGCCAGCAGTGATTCTGGGAGGTTGTGGACCCAGTACTTC. Its protein is CASSDSGRLWTQYF.

The chain recombines TRBV2 with TRBJ2-7; 8 nucleotides match TRBD1. CDR3 length equals 17 residues. The germline V gene encodes CDR1 SNHLY and CDR2 FYNNEI. J gave up 6 bases and V 4 bases, and 17 bases lay outside the gene matches. CDR3 nucleotides: TGTGCCAGCAGTGTTCAAACCAAGGCGACAGGGGTGGGCGAGCAGTACTTC. Its protein is CASSVQTKATGVGEQYF.

The chain carries TRBV5-5 and TRBJ2-5; 8 bases agree with TRBD2. J gave up 5 bases and V 6 bases, and 9 bases lay outside the gene matches. CDR1 is SGHKS and CDR2 is YYEKEE in the germline V gene (reference sequence). This CDR3 spans 14 amino acids. CDR3 protein: CASMLSGTRETQYF. DNA of the CDR3: TGTGCCAGCATGCTTAGCGGGACCCGGGAGACCCAGTACTTC.

In this sample, this clone turned up a few times. The chain carries TRBV7-2 and TRBJ2-1, with a tentative D call TRBD1 (6 bases). Trimming removed 3 bases from V and 5 bases from J, with 14 bases in between. Germline lookup yields CDR1 SGHTA and CDR2 FQGNSA. The CDR3 length is 15 residues. As DNA, the CDR3 is TGTGCCAGCAGCTTGGACCAGGGGTCCCACAATGAGCAGTTCTTC. The encoded protein is CASSLDQGSHNEQFF.

This chain links TRBV19 with TRBJ1-1, with 8 bases lining up with TRBD1. Germline values: CDR1 LNHDA, CDR2 SQIVND (reference sequence). The trim removed 5 bases at V and 2 bases at J, leaving 4 bases unmatched. The CDR3 is made up of 14 amino acids. CDR3 protein: CASSGQGLNTEAFF. CDR3 coding DNA: TGTGCCAGTAGTGGACAGGGACTAAACACTGAAGCTTTCTTT.

The chain uses TRBV27 and TRBJ1-1; possible D gene TRBD1, 6 bases. Trimming shortened V by 7 bases and J by 1 base, and 19 bases separated the two germline ends. CDR1 and CDR2 from the germline V gene are MNHEY and SMNVEV (reference sequence). The CDR3 contains 16 residues. The CDR3 DNA reads TGTGCCAGCACCTCTCGTCCAGGGGTCCCGAACACTGAAGCTTTCTTT. It translates to CASTSRPGVPNTEAFF.

V is TRBV15 and J is TRBJ1-2; 7 positions agree with TRBD1. Germline lookup yields CDR1 LNHNV and CDR2 YYDKDF (reference sequence). The V gene end was trimmed by 0 bases and the J gene end by 11 bases; junction bases not matched to a gene: 12. This CDR3 has 15 residues. The chain's CDR3 is CATSRDGSTGAYYTF. Here the CDR3 DNA reads TGTGCCACCAGCAGAGATGGGTCCACAGGGGCCTATTACACCTTC.

About this clone itself: Other DNA sequences in this sample translate to the same CDR3. This sequence joins TRBV5-1 and TRBJ2-7, with D perhaps TRBD1 (5 bases). V was shortened by 4 bases and J by 5 bases, with 10 bases between the two germline ends. CDR3 size: 12 residues. CDR1 SGHRS and CDR2 YFSETQ come from the germline V gene. This chain's CDR3 is CASSRQGNEQYF. In DNA, the CDR3 is TGCGCCAGCAGCCGGCAGGGAAACGAGCAGTACTTC. Combining the CDR3 with reference TRBV5-1 and TRBJ2-7 gives the whole variable domain KAGVTQTPRYLIKTRGQQVTLSCSPISGHRSVSWYQQTPGQGLQFLFEYFSETQRNKGNFPGRFSGRQFSNSRSEMNVSTLELGDSALYLCASSRQGNEQYFGPGTRLTVT.

The chain has TRBV28 and TRBJ1-2; TRBD1 agrees at 7 bases. Germline CDR1 MDHEN, CDR2 SYDVKM. V shed 3 bases and J 7 bases; nucleotides not matched to a gene: 2. The CDR3 is 12 amino acids. This CDR3 is CASSLEGAGYTF. For the CDR3, the DNA is TGTGCCAGCAGTTTGGAGGGGGCTGGCTACACCTTC.

The chain couples TRBV5-1 to TRBJ1-6; D is uncertain. The CDR3 runs 15 residues. Looked up from germline, CDR1 is SGHRS and CDR2 is YFSETQ. The V end was cut by 0 bases, the J end by 0 bases, with 4 bases between. CDR3 region: CASSLGGSYNSPLHF. The CDR3 DNA sequence: TGCGCCAGCAGCTTGGGAGGCTCCTATAATTCACCCCTCCACTTT.

The rearrangement joins TRBV3-1 (or the pseudogene TRBV3-2) to TRBJ2-1; 10 bases fit TRBD1. The CDR3 length is 15 residues. Unmatched junction bases numbered 10, after V lost 7 bases and J lost 7 bases. Germline-derived CDR1 and CDR2 are LGHDT and YNNKEL (reference sequence). In nucleotides, the CDR3 is TGTGCCAGCACCCCGGTCGGGACAGGGGTAAATGAGCAGTTCTTC. It codes for CASTPVGTGVNEQFF.

The chain carries TRBV4-1 and TRBJ2-5, with 9 bases aligning to TRBD2. Germline V gene sequence: CDR1 MGHRA, CDR2 YSYEKL. The CDR3 is made up of 16 amino acids. V lost 0 bases to trimming and J lost 2 bases; unmatched junction nucleotides: 4. The CDR3: CASSQDPAGGQETQYF. CDR3 in DNA: TGCGCCAGCAGCCAAGACCCGGCGGGAGGGCAAGAGACCCAGTACTTC.

The rearrangement links TRBV2 to TRBJ2-2; TRBD1 matches at 8 bases. Unmatched junction bases numbered 6, after V lost 6 bases and J lost 6 bases. The CDR3 length is 14 residues. Germline CDR1 and CDR2: SNHLY and FYNNEI. Here the CDR3 reads CASRVETGAGELFF. CDR3 nucleotide sequence: TGTGCCAGCAGAGTGGAGACAGGGGCCGGGGAGCTGTTTTTT.

The chain combines TRBV6-4 with TRBJ2-5, with 7 positions matching TRBD1. Germline V lookup: CDR1 MRHNA, CDR2 SNTAGT. CDR3 length: 20 amino acids. The V gene end was trimmed by 1 base and the J gene end by 4 bases; junction bases not matched to a gene: 21. CDR3 nucleotide sequence: TGTGCCAGCAGTGACTGCCAGGGACAGCAGATAATGTTCGGATTAGAGACCCAGTACTTC. This gives the protein CASSDCQGQQIMFGLETQYF.

The chain recombines TRBV7-3 with TRBJ1-1; unclear D gene. V lost 6 bases and J lost 4, with 15 bases in between. CDR1 SGHTA and CDR2 FQGTGA come from the germline V gene. The CDR3 is 14 amino acids. The CDR3 loop reads CASRSLGGSTEAFF. The CDR3 DNA reads as TGTGCCAGCAGATCTTTAGGAGGTAGCACTGAAGCTTTCTTT.

This clone was counted once. V is TRBV7-9 and J is TRBJ1-1; D call uncertain. CDR3 length: 13 residues. CDR1 and CDR2 from the germline V gene are SEHNR and FQNEAQ (reference sequence). V lost 0 bases, J lost 1 base, and 3 bases lay in between. The CDR3 DNA reads TGTGCCAGCAGCTTAGCCGGGAACACTGAAGCTTTCTTT. Protein product: CASSLAGNTEAFF.

This clone was seen a few times. The V and J genes are TRBV25-1 and TRBJ2-3; TRBD1 is a possible D gene (6 bases). Germline values: CDR1 MGHDK, CDR2 SYGVNS. The CDR3 is 15 residues long. V dropped 3 bases and J dropped 4 bases, with 14 bases sitting between them. CDR3 protein: CASSDTGSKADTQYF. DNA for the CDR3: TGTGCCAGCAGTGATACAGGGTCTAAAGCAGATACGCAGTATTTT.

The V call is TRBV11-3, the J call TRBJ2-2, with 10 bases that match TRBD1. Looked up from germline, CDR1 is SGHNT and CDR2 is YENEEA. V lost 8 bases to trimming and J lost 0 bases; unmatched junction nucleotides: 9. CDR3 length: 17 residues. The CDR3: CASQEGGTGANTGELFF. CDR3 sequence (DNA): TGTGCCAGCCAGGAAGGGGGGACAGGGGCGAACACCGGGGAGCTGTTTTTT.

Details on this clone: It is likely a read error, because the conserved phenylalanine at the end of the CDR3 is missing. The limits of the CDR3 on the DNA are not certain, so only TCRdb's listed CDR3 is given. The chain combines TRBV12-3 or TRBV12-4 with TRBJ1-1; the D call of TRBD1 is as the table states it, not checked on the DNA. The CDR3 is made up of 13 amino acids, end residues included. CDR3 sequence: CASSFTGVEVLFL.

The V and J genes are TRBV3-1 (or the pseudogene TRBV3-2) and TRBJ1-5; 7 nucleotides agree with TRBD1. The CDR3 is 14 residues long. Trimming removed 1 base from V and 7 bases from J; junction bases left unmatched: 4. Germline values: CDR1 LGHDT, CDR2 YNNKEL (reference sequence). The CDR3 protein is CASSQGQGFQPQHF. The DNA of the CDR3 is TGTGCCAGCAGCCAAGGACAGGGCTTCCAGCCCCAGCATTTT.

The chain is built from TRBV2 and TRBJ1-2; the match to TRBD1 covers 12 bases. Looked up from germline, CDR1 is SNHLY and CDR2 is FYNNEI. The CDR3 runs 16 residues. V lost 2 bases to trimming and J lost 4 bases; unmatched junction nucleotides: 5. The CDR3 sequence: CASSESGTGGGYGYTF. CDR3 DNA sequence: TGTGCCAGCAGTGAATCTGGGACAGGGGGCGGCTATGGCTACACCTTC.

The chain combines TRBV5-1 with TRBJ1-6; D gene uncertain. V was cut by 0 bases and J by 10 bases, with 11 bases left in between. From germline, CDR1 is SGHRS and CDR2 YFSETQ. CDR3 size: 14 residues. CDR3 region: CASSLAWLGSPLHF. Here the CDR3 DNA reads TGCGCCAGCAGCTTGGCATGGCTCGGGTCACCCCTCCACTTT.